The 29 T cell receptor beta chains listed next were all sequenced from one sample in a study of CD8+CD57+ T cells in acquired aplastic anemia. An expansion of CD8+CD57+ cells by flow cytometry had been shown in patients chosen for sequencing. Profiles of TCR beta VDJ and CDR3 were generated from a genomic DNA template. TCRdb reanalysed the reads using MiXCR and keeps one entry per CDR3 protein. The repertoire holds around 250,000 distinct CDR3 sequences, roughly 82% seen once, with over 35% in the top ten. Material for sequencing was sorted CD4+, CD8+, or CD8+CD57+ T cells (not recorded which) from PBMCs. The receptors originated from a human donor with aplastic anemia.

This clonotype was detected only once. An end of the junction does not agree with germline; a read error may underlie this. V usage is TRBV7-3 and J usage is TRBJ1-2; a possible D gene is TRBD1 (5 bases). The CDR3 sequence is 13 residues long. The germline V gene encodes CDR1 SGHTA and CDR2 FQGTGA. Here the CDR3 reads CASSLDRVWGCSF. The CDR3 DNA follows: TGTGCCAGCAGCCTGGACCGGGTATGGGGCTGCTCCTTC.

Concerning this clonotype: No conserved phenylalanine or tryptophan is present at the end of the CDR3, so a read error is the likely explanation. The DNA is left out, because the CDR3 cannot be placed on it with certainty; the CDR3 is given as TCRdb lists it. The chain combines TRBV7-8 with TRBJ2-5; the table's D call TRBD2 went unverified against the DNA. The CDR3 numbers 13 amino acids, ends counted. Germline CDR1 SGHVS, CDR2 FQNEAQ. The CDR3 loop reads CASSLAGGQAKQY.

The chain couples TRBV7-8 to TRBJ2-3; possibly TRBD1 or TRBD2 for D (6 bases each). This CDR3 has 13 amino acids. From germline, CDR1 is SGHVS and CDR2 FQNEAQ. Trimming removed 8 bases at V and 14 bases at J, with 23 bases between. CDR3 region: CASGDGGADTTYF. CDR3 DNA sequence: TGTGCCAGCGGGGACGGGGGCGCAGACACGACGTATTTT.

This chain joins TRBV7-9 and TRBJ2-3; TRBD2 matches at 10 bases. Germline assignment: CDR1 SEHNR and CDR2 FQNEAQ (reference sequence). The CDR3 is made up of 14 amino acids. The ends lost 11 bases at V and 12 bases at J; junction bases unmatched: 17. Here the CDR3 reads CAYEVAGGQETQYF. In DNA form, the CDR3 reads TGTGCCTACGAGGTAGCGGGAGGTCAAGAGACCCAGTATTTT.

This chain connects TRBV7-8 to TRBJ2-3; D is ambiguous. This CDR3 spans 16 amino acids. Trimming cost V 0 bases and J 12 bases, with 22 bases left between them. Germline V lookup: CDR1 SGHVS, CDR2 FQNEAQ. Here the CDR3 DNA reads TGTGCCAGCAGCTTAGCGAGAGGTCACCATACAGATAATCAGTATTTT. Translated, it gives CASSLARGHHTDNQYF. Combining the CDR3 with reference TRBV7-8 and TRBJ2-3 gives the whole variable domain GAGVSQSPRYKVAKRGQDVALRCDPISGHVSLFWYQQALGQGPEFLTYFQNEAQLDKSGLPSDRFFAERPEGSVSTLKIQRTQQEDSAVYLCASSLARGHHTDNQYFGPGTRLTVL.

Note on this clonotype: Germline is not matched at one junction end, which may reflect a read error. This chain uses TRBV7-8 with TRBJ2-7; TRBD2 aligns across 10 bases. The CDR3 has 14 amino acids. The germline CDR1 and CDR2 sequences are SGHVS and FQNEAQ. The CDR3 region is CATSLAGGPYEQYF. CDR3 in DNA: TGTGCCACCAGCTTAGCGGGAGGACCCTACGAGCAGTACTTC.

Comment on this clonotype: Just one base apart from a much larger clone, this may be a read error. The CDR3 DNA reads as TGTGCCAGCGGCATAGATCTGACAGAAGAGACCCAGTACTTC. Amino acid sequence: CASGIDLTEETQYF. The J gene is TRBJ2-5, the V gene TRBV11-3; a weak D match, TRBD1 (5 bases). Trimming removed 8 bases from V and 3 bases from J, with 16 bases in between. Germline values: CDR1 SGHNT, CDR2 YENEEA. This CDR3 spans 14 amino acids.

The chain couples TRBV4-2 to TRBJ2-3; 9 nucleotides match TRBD2. The V gene end was trimmed by 0 bases and the J gene end by 4 bases; junction bases not matched to a gene: 5. CDR1 and CDR2 (germline): LGHNA, YNFKEQ. This CDR3 has 16 residues. CDR3 sequence (DNA): TGTGCCAGCAGCCAAGAATGGCGGGGGGGCGCAGATACGCAGTATTTT. Amino acid sequence: CASSQEWRGGADTQYF.

The chain combines TRBV15 with TRBJ2-3, with D possibly TRBD2 on 6 matching bases. The assigned J gene may be wrong: the sequence end matches TRBJ2-7 better. This CDR3 is 13 amino acids long. Germline CDR1 reads LNHNV; CDR2 reads YYDKDF (reference sequence). In DNA form, the CDR3 reads TGTGCCACCAGCAGAGGGGAGGACTACACGCAGTACTTC. This encodes CATSRGEDYTQYF.

The chain recombines TRBV9 with TRBJ2-7; maybe TRBD2 (5 bases). Trimming stripped 0 bases from V and 1 base from J, with 20 bases between. The CDR3 is 18 residues long. Germline V gene sequence: CDR1 SGDLS, CDR2 YYNGEE. CDR3 in DNA: TGTGCCAGCAGCGTAGGGGGAGACGGCACAGACACGTCCTACGAGCAGTACGTC. Encoded protein: CASSVGGDGTDTSYEQYV.

With respect to this clonotype: The junction departs from germline at one end; a sequencing error may be responsible. The V and J genes are TRBV7-9 and TRBJ1-2; D uncertain. Germline loops: CDR1 SEHNR, CDR2 FQNEAQ (reference sequence). CDR3 size: 13 residues. The CDR3 region is CASSQGSAGGCTF. In nucleotides, the CDR3 is TGTGCCAGCAGCCAAGGCAGTGCAGGTGGCTGCACCTTC.

The chain couples TRBV5-1 to TRBJ1-1, with D unresolved. Trimming shortened V by 0 bases and J by 1 base, and 7 bases separated the two germline ends. CDR3 length: 14 residues. Germline-derived CDR1 and CDR2 are SGHRS and YFSETQ. In DNA, the CDR3 is TGCGCCAGCAGCTTGGGATCGTCGAACACTGAAGCTTTCTTT. Translated: CASSLGSSNTEAFF.

V usage is TRBV7-2 and J usage is TRBJ1-2; no firm D call. With 2 bases removed from V and 4 bases from J, the gap between germline ends came to 8 bases. Germline V CDR1 and CDR2: SGHTA, FQGNSA. The CDR3 is 13 amino acids. CDR3 DNA: TGTGCCAGCAGCTTACAAGAACTCTATGGCTACACCTTC. Its translation is CASSLQELYGYTF.

The table lists this clonotype with a count of one. The chain employs TRBV7-8 and TRBJ2-1; D gene unclear. Between the trimmed V and J ends, which lost 0 bases and 8 bases, there was a span of 17 bases. This CDR3 contains 16 residues. CDR1 SGHVS and CDR2 FQNEAQ come from the germline V gene. This CDR3 reads CASSLARGPERHEQFF. CDR3 coding DNA: TGTGCCAGCAGCTTAGCAAGAGGTCCCGAGAGGCATGAGCAGTTCTTC.

Of note for this clonotype: In this CDR3 the conserved last residue, phenylalanine or tryptophan, is missing, so a read error is likely. The chain joins TRBV24-1 to TRBJ2-1; weak D call: TRBD2 (7 bases). Between the trimmed V and J ends, which lost 4 bases and 9 bases, there was a span of 15 bases. The CDR3 spans 14 residues. CDR1 KGHDR and CDR2 SFDVKD come from the germline V gene. The CDR3 sequence is CATSDSSAGAEQFT. The CDR3 region has the DNA TGTGCCACCAGTGACAGTAGCGCGGGGGCTGAGCAGTTCACT.

Only one count was recorded for this clonotype. Mismatch with germline at one junction end may stem from a read error. The chain carries TRBV7-2 and TRBJ2-5, with 9 bases matching TRBD2. Germline-derived CDR1 and CDR2 are SGHTA and FQGNSA. The CDR3 totals 12 residues. The DNA for the CDR3 is TGTGCCAGAAGCTTAGCGGGAGAGACCGATAACTTC. Translation gives CARSLAGETDNF.

The chain employs TRBV7-6 and TRBJ1-1; D is undetermined. The CDR3 consists of 15 residues. Trimming cost V 0 bases and J 13 bases, with 21 bases left between them. Germline CDR1 SGHVS, CDR2 FNYEAQ. The CDR3, as DNA: TGTGCCAGCAGCTTAGCTCTGGGCGCCGACAATGAATATTTCTTT. Its translation: CASSLALGADNEYFF.

This clonotype turned up a few times. The V gene is TRBV7-3, the J gene TRBJ1-4, with a tentative D call TRBD1 (6 bases). Trimming shortened V by 8 bases and J by 17 bases, and 30 bases separated the two germline ends. The CDR3 is made up of 15 amino acids. Germline V CDR1 and CDR2: SGHTA, FQGTGA. The CDR3 sequence is CASSRQANAVEHLFF. The DNA for the CDR3 is TGTGCCAGCTCAAGACAGGCCAACGCCGTTGAACACTTATTTTTT.

With respect to this clonotype: As the CDR3 is not closed by the conserved phenylalanine or tryptophan, this likely results from a read error. The DNA is omitted, as the CDR3 cannot be located on it reliably, and the CDR3 follows TCRdb's listing. V and J are TRBV4-3 and TRBJ2-7; the table names TRBD2, a call not compared with the DNA. The CDR3 extends over 10 residues, inclusive of both ends. CDR1 and CDR2 (germline): LGHNA, YSLEER. CDR3 loop: CASSQDPLAG.

About this clonotype: At one of its ends the junction is not consistent with the germline gene, which may arise from a read error. The V call is TRBV7-9, the J call TRBJ1-1, with D possibly being TRBD1 (5 bases). Germline CDR1 reads SEHNR; CDR2 reads FQNEAQ (reference sequence). The length of the CDR3 is 12 residues. The CDR3 bases are TGTGCCAGCAGTTTTACCAGGGTTGAGGCTATCTTT. Protein: CASSFTRVEAIF.

In its sample, this clonotype was seen a few times. The chain employs TRBV7-9 and TRBJ1-2; tentative D call: TRBD1 (6 bases). V lost 1 base, J lost 3 bases, and 15 bases lay in between. Germline CDR1 SEHNR, CDR2 FQNEAQ (reference sequence). The CDR3 spans 16 residues. The CDR3 DNA reads as TGTGCCAGCAGCTTAGTACCCGGGGGCGCCGACTATGGCTACACCTTC. It specifies CASSLVPGGADYGYTF.

The chain uses TRBV9 and TRBJ2-3, with D possibly being TRBD1 (5 bases). V was trimmed by 4 bases and J by 15 bases, leaving 24 bases between them. Per germline, CDR1 SGDLS and CDR2 YYNGEE. The CDR3 has 14 amino acids. The CDR3 coding sequence is TGTGCCAGCAGCTTAGGGGCAGGTCCCGATACTTTTTATTTT. Amino acids: CASSLGAGPDTFYF.

The chain couples TRBV24-1 to TRBJ2-2, with D unresolved. Germline CDR1 reads KGHDR; CDR2 reads SFDVKD. The CDR3 has 13 residues. V lost 11 bases, J lost 1 base, and 10 bases lay in between. The CDR3 DNA reads TGTGCCAGCTTGGCCATGAACACCGGGGAGCTGTTTTTT. Translated: CASLAMNTGELFF.

About this clonotype itself: The junction shows a germline mismatch at one end, possibly a read error. The chain combines TRBV7-8 with TRBJ1-2, with TRBD1 identical over 8 bases. Germline-derived CDR1 and CDR2 are SGHVS and FQNEAQ. The CDR3 is made up of 15 amino acids. The CDR3 is CASSSQPGGAYGYTF. The DNA of the CDR3 is TGTGCCAGCAGCTCCCAACCAGGGGGCGCCTATGGTTACACCTTC.

The V and J genes are TRBV10-3 and TRBJ2-3; D is ambiguous. Germline V lookup: CDR1 ENHRY, CDR2 SYGVKD. There are 16 residues in the CDR3. V was clipped by 0 bases and J by 2 bases, with 12 bases between them. CDR3 in amino acids: CAISESGSLNTDTQYF. CDR3 coding DNA: TGTGCCATCAGTGAGTCGGGCAGCCTCAACACAGATACGCAGTATTTT.

The chain has TRBV9 and TRBJ2-7; D uncertain. Germline-derived CDR1 and CDR2 are SGDLS and YYNGEE. Trimming shortened V by 0 bases and J by 3 bases, and 10 bases separated the two germline ends. This CDR3 contains 14 residues. The CDR3 coding sequence is TGTGCCAGCAGCGTAGGGAGTCCCCACTACGAGCAGTACTTC. It specifies CASSVGSPHYEQYF.

The chain has TRBV12-3 or TRBV12-4 and TRBJ1-3; D remains unclear. The CDR3 runs 12 residues. V lost 11 bases and J lost 3, with 11 bases in between. The chain's CDR3 is CAYHGNGNTIYF. The DNA for the CDR3 is TGTGCCTACCACGGGAATGGAAACACCATATATTTT.

Comment on this clonotype: Since the CDR3 does not end with the conserved phenylalanine or tryptophan, this likely comes from a read error. The chain recombines TRBV27 with TRBJ2-1; TRBD1 agrees at 8 bases. The CDR3 extends over 14 amino acids. J was trimmed by 5 bases and V by 6 bases; bases with no gene match: 6. The germline CDR1 and CDR2 sequences are MNHEY and SMNVEV (reference sequence). The CDR3 spells CASSVQDRDNEQFS. The CDR3 coding sequence is TGTGCCAGCAGCGTACAGGACAGGGACAATGAGCAGTTCTCC.

In the case of this clonotype: At one end, the junction sequence differs from germline, possibly due to a read error. The chain uses TRBV7-8 and TRBJ2-7; unclear D gene. The CDR3 consists of 15 residues. Germline CDR1 and CDR2: SGHVS and FQNEAQ. The CDR3 nucleotides are TGTGCCAGCAGCGTTGCGCGAGGTCCCGATACGCAGCATTACTTC. This gives the protein CASSVARGPDTQHYF.